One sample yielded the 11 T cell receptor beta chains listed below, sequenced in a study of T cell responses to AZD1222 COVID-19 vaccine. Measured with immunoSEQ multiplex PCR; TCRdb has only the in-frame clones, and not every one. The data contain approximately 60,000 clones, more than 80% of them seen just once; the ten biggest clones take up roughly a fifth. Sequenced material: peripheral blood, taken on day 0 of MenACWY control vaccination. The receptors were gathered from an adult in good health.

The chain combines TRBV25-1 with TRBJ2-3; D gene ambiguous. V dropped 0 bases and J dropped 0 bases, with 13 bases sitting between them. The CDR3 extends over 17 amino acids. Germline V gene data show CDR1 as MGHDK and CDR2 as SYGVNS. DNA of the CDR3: TGTGCCAGCAGTGAATATGGTTTGATAACTAGCACAGATACGCAGTATTTT. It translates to CASSEYGLITSTDTQYF.

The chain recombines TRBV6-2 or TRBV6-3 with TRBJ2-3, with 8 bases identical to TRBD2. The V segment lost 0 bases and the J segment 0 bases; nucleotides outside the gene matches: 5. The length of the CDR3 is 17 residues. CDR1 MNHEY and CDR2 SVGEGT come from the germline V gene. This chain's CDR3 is CASSYSGLAGSTDTQYF. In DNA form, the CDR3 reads TGTGCCAGCAGTTACTCGGGGCTAGCGGGTAGCACAGATACGCAGTATTTT.

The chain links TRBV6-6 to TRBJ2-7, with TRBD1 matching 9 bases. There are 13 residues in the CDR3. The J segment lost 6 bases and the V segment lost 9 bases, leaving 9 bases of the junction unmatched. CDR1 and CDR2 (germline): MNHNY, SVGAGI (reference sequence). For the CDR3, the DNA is TGTGCCAGTAGCTTGGGACAGGGTCGCGAGCAGTACTTC. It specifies CASSLGQGREQYF.

The CDR3 is CASSRRSQNTGELFF. CDR3 nucleotides: TGTGCCAGCAGCCGCCGATCCCAGAACACCGGGGAGCTGTTTTTT. J is TRBJ2-2 and V is TRBV7-8, with D uncertain. Trimming took off 5 bases at V and 1 base at J, with 11 bases between the two ends. The CDR3 is made up of 15 amino acids. Germline V gene lookup returns CDR1 SGHVS and CDR2 FQNEAQ.

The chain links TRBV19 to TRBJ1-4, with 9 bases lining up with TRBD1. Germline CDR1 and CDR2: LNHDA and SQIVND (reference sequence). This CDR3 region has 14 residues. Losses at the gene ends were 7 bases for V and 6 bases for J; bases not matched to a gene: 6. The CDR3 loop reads CASTPGTGYEKLFF. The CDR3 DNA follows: TGTGCCAGTACCCCCGGGACAGGGTATGAAAAACTGTTTTTT.

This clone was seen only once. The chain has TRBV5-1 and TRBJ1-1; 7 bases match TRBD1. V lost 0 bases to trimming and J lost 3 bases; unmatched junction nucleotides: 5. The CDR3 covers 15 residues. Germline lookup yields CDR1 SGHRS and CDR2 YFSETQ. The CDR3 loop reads CASSLGTGPYTEAFF. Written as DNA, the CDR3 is TGCGCCAGCAGCTTGGGGACAGGACCGTACACTGAAGCTTTCTTT.

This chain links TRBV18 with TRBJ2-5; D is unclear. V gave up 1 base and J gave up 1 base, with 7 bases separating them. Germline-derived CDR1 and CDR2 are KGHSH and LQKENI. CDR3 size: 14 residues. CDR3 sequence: CASSPRGTQETQYF. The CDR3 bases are TGTGCCAGCTCACCACGCGGTACCCAAGAGACCCAGTACTTC.

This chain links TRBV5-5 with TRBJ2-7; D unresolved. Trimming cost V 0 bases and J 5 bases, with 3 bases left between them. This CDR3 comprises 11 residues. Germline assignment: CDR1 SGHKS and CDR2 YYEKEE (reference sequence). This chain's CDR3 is CASSLGDEQYF. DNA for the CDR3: TGTGCCAGCAGCTTGGGGGACGAGCAGTACTTC.

CDR3 bases: TGTGCCAGCAGCCAGTACTCTAGCGGAGGCTCCTACAATGAGCAGTTCTTC. This codes for CASSQYSSGGSYNEQFF. The J gene is TRBJ2-1, the V gene TRBV3-1 (or the pseudogene TRBV3-2), with 7 bases identical to TRBD2. V dropped 3 bases and J dropped 0; count of bases not matched to a gene: 8. This CDR3 contains 17 residues. Germline values: CDR1 LGHDT, CDR2 YNNKEL (reference sequence).

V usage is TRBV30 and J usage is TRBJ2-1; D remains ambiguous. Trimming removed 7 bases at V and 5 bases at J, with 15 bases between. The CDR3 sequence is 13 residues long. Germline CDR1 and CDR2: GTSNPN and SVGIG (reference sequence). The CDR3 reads CALKRKFDNEQFF. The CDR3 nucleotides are TGTGCCTTAAAAAGGAAGTTCGACAATGAGCAGTTCTTC.

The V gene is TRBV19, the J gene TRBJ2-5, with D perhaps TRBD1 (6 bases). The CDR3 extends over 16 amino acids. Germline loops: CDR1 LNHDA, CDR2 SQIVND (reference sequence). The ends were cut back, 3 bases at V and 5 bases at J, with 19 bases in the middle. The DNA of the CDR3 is TGTGCCAGTAGTATGGGGGCCGGCAGGGTGAGGGAGACCCAGTACTTC. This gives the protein CASSMGAGRVRETQYF.